The rows below give T cell receptor beta chains drawn from one sample of a study of T cell changes during pregnancy in multiple sclerosis. TCRdb's table, derived via immunoSEQ multiplex PCR, lists solely in-frame clones and lacks some. The sample lists roughly 100,000 clones, about 91% occurring once. Sequenced material: peripheral blood, taken after pregnancy. These receptors all stem from a female donor with multiple sclerosis, enrolled in a pregnancy study. CDR3s leave out the opening cysteine and the closing phenylalanine or tryptophan. Each record gives: J gene, CDR3 length, V gene, CDR3 protein.

TRBJ2-2 | 12 | TRBV19 | ASNAGANTGELF
TRBJ2-7 | 11 | TRBV7-9 | ASSQGQGREQY
TRBJ1-1 | 14 | TRBV7-3 | ASSLGLGALNTEAF
TRBJ1-1 | 12 | TRBV9 | ASSAWEGNTEAF
TRBJ1-2 | 13 | TRBV9 | ASSARQVPNYGYT
TRBJ1-4 | 12 | TRBV11-2 | ASSLDFRREKLF
TRBJ2-3 | 12 | TRBV5-8 | ASSLTGNTDTQY
TRBJ1-6 | 11 | TRBV2 | ASRDRENSPLH
TRBJ1-1 | 13 | TRBV29-1 | SVAVVRGRGTEAF
TRBJ2-7 | 13 | TRBV10-3 | AISESTGFLYEQY
TRBJ2-3 | 13 | TRBV5-1 | ASSLAAGSTDTQY
TRBJ2-3 | 13 | TRBV5-1 | ASSLTTTPTDTQY
TRBJ1-2 | 11 | TRBV19 | ASSINRDIGYT
TRBJ1-5 | 15 | TRBV19 | ASSTNAGTGGRQPQH
TRBJ2-7 | 11 | TRBV5-1 | ASSLRLGHEQY
TRBJ2-5 | 13 | TRBV7-2 | ASSLMRGFQETQY
TRBJ2-1 | 11 | TRBV5-4 | ASSQGSYNEQF
TRBJ2-1 | 13 | TRBV27 | ASSLQGLGANEQF
TRBJ2-4 | 12 | TRBV19 | ASSTETGRDIQY
TRBJ1-1 | 11 | TRBV27 | ASRGGGYTEAF
TRBJ1-4 | 12 | TRBV29-1 | SVKGAVAPEKLF
TRBJ2-7 | 13 | TRBV5-1 | ASSLEAGGPYEQY
TRBJ1-1 | 13 | TRBV13 | ASSHQGGMRTEAF
TRBJ2-1 | 14 | TRBV5-1 | ASSLLAGGGYNEQF
TRBJ2-5 | 12 | TRBV10-1 | ASSESRASETQY
TRBJ2-1 | 13 | TRBV2 | ASSEALESYNEQF
TRBJ1-4 | 15 | TRBV5-4 | ASSPDRGPATNEKLF
TRBJ1-1 | 14 | TRBV9 | ASSSSPGGSNTEAF
TRBJ2-3 | 13 | TRBV28 | AKSSGTSGRDTQY
TRBJ2-2 | 13 | TRBV7-9 | ASSSGQGYTGELF
TRBJ1-1 | 12 | TRBV5-5 | ASSLVGRSNEAF
TRBJ2-3 | 12 | TRBV5-5 | ASSLTPIADTQY
TRBJ1-1 | 10 | TRBV7-9 | ASSSGTFEAF
TRBJ1-2 | 13 | TRBV6-5 | ASSYSRGGVYGYT
TRBJ1-1 | 13 | TRBV4-1 | ASSQDARSFTEAF
TRBJ2-3 | 11 | TRBV30 | AWKGGITDTQY
TRBJ2-6 | 15 | TRBV4-1 | ASSKGHGLSGANVLT
TRBJ2-1 | 12 | TRBV5-1 | ASSMGLVGNEQF
TRBJ2-1 | 11 | TRBV27 | ASGSLGGAEQF
- | 10 | TRBV5-4 | ASSLPAYEQY
TRBJ2-7 | 12 | TRBV28 | ASRRRNPRDEQY
TRBJ2-1 | 12 | TRBV6-4 | ASSLLTGGGEQF
TRBJ2-1 | 13 | TRBV7-9 | ASSLRRGSYNEQF
TRBJ2-7 | 12 | TRBV7-8 | ASSSLAGVNEQY
TRBJ2-5 | 12 | TRBV15 | ATSREGFLETQY
TRBJ1-1 | 10 | TRBV6-5 | ASSYSGGKAF
TRBJ2-7 | 14 | TRBV6-1 | ASSEAPEGSFYEQY